The T cell receptor (beta chain) under discussion was sequenced for a study of blood T cell repertoires in COVID-19. The V end was cut by 4 bases, the J end by 3 bases, with 15 bases between. Germline values: CDR1 KGHSH, CDR2 LQKENI. The CDR3 length is 15 residues. Profiling relied on immunoSEQ multiplex PCR, and the TCRdb table lists in-frame clones only, not all of them. Of about 120,000 clones in the sample, approximately 85% were seen once. The TCR comes from a woman aged 55-69 years with COVID-19, enrolled during active disease. The specimen sequenced was peripheral blood. The chain combines TRBV18 with TRBJ1-2; D unresolved. The CDR3 DNA follows: TGTGCCAGCTCACTCACGGTGGAGGCGGACTATGGCTACACCTTC. The encoded protein is CASSLTVEADYGYTF.